The rows below give T cell receptor beta chains drawn from one sample of a study of early T cells in non-severe SARS-CoV-2 infection. TCRdb analysed the 5' RACE reads with MiXCR anew, one entry per CDR3 protein. The profile shows about 79,000 distinct CDR3 sequences, roughly 13% of them singletons. Sequenced material: whole blood. All receptors come from an adult who was a healthcare worker with PCR-confirmed SARS-CoV-2 infection or an uninfected control (not recorded which). CDR3s include the opening cysteine and the closing phenylalanine or tryptophan. Rows may omit the clone size; those that give it use once, few, many or a size class.

.	TRBV6-6	CASSLGQGARTDTQYF
few	TRBV7-3	CASSLRFTGELFF
many	TRBV5-1	CASSLFRLGYEQYF
.	TRBV3-1	CASSQEASGYNEQFF
.	TRBV29-1	CSVDLDLNTEAFF
.	TRBV11-2	CASSPGRNYGYTF
.	TRBV24-1	CATSVSGFGNQPQHF
.	TRBV18	CASSPAGGNTEAFF
many	TRBV18	CASSPGLVGPEAFF
many	TRBV7-8	CASSRRDRGLDTEAFF
few	TRBV7-2	CASSPPGGQNIQYF
.	TRBV5-5	CASSPLAPRTEAFF
.	TRBV12-3/TRBV12-4	CASRGMGSTDTQYF
few	TRBV7-8	CASGHRDITGELFF
.	TRBV20-1	CSAERGSTGELFF
.	TRBV7-2	CASSLGGASNTEAFF
.	TRBV29-1	CSADPTGYDGYTF
.	TRBV2	CASVTGNYGYTF
.	TRBV6-5	CASTVTSGYEQYF
.	TRBV7-9	CASRPDSGQRSSYEQYF
many	TRBV18	CASSSSGSYEQYF
many	TRBV5-8	CASSYSRGTEAFF
.	TRBV10-3	CAISSELMNTEAFF
.	TRBV20-1	CSARRLPSYEQYF
.	TRBV9	CASSVGRQEKTQYF
.	TRBV21-1	CASSKEGAENNGYTF
many	TRBV28	CASSRVDNSPLHF
.	TRBV4-2	CASSQSVRRYEQYF
many	TRBV13	CASSLLSGRSYGYTF
.	TRBV12-3/TRBV12-4	CASRNSGTYGYTF
few	TRBV20-1	CSAKGQGNTGELFF
few	TRBV7-3	CASRLSGADQETQYF
many	TRBV9	CASSPDRGDYEQYF
few	TRBV19	CASAAPRGEGLAGHNEQFF
few	TRBV12-3/TRBV12-4	CASSLHAGNQPQHF
few	TRBV20-1	CSASQGDYGYTF
.	TRBV7-6	CASSLFKGNYEQYF
.	TRBV6-1	CASGSGQGRNQPQHF
.	TRBV12-3/TRBV12-4	CASSSTEVYNSPLHF
.	TRBV7-9	CASSLIGGRTNEKLFF